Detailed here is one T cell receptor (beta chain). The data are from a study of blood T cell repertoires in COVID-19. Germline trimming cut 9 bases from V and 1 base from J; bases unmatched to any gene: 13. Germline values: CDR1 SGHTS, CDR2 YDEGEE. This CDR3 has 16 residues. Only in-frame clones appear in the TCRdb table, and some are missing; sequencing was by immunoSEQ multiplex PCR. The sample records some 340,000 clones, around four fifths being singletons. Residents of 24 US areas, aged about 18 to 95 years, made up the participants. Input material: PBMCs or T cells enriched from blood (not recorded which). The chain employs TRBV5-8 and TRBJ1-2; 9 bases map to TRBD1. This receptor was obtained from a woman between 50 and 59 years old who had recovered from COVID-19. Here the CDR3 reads CANKTGTGPINYGYTF. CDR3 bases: TGTGCCAATAAAACCGGGACAGGGCCTATTAACTATGGCTACACCTTC. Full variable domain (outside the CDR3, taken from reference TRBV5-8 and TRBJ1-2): EAGVTQSPTHLIKTRGQQATLRCSPISGHTSVYWYQQALGLGLQFLLWYDEGEERNRGNFPPRFSGRQFPNYSSELNVNALELEDSALYLCANKTGTGPINYGYTFGSGTRLTVV.